This T cell receptor beta chain was identified during a study of cytomegalovirus exposure and HLA in healthy donors. The CDR3 is 15 amino acids. CDR1 is SGHVS and CDR2 is FQNEAQ in the germline V gene. V lost 8 bases, J lost 5 bases, and 21 bases lay in between. General observations from the study: The majority of TCR sequences were rare, yet some public TCRs appeared in many donors. For most subjects, TCR beta sequences were reported to predict HLA-A and HLA-B alleles with accuracy.

Concerning this clone: Its matching antigen is unknown.

Use of 60 Vbeta and 13 Jbeta primers characterized the PCR. Authors' analysis steps: About 10 million shared chains were among the roughly 78 million unique TCR beta chains that a later analysis counted. Clones were read by immunoSEQ multiplex PCR, and TCRdb kept only the in-frame ones, dropping some. From that table come the V and J calls and clone size; the DNA was used to work out D and trimming. The sample records 150,000 or so clones, about four fifths being singletons. Despite likely unrecorded immune exposures, the donors were nominally healthy at the time of sampling. This receptor was obtained from a man aged 30 to 45 in good health and CMV-seropositive. The V gene is TRBV7-8, the J gene TRBJ2-5, with D possibly TRBD2 on 7 matching bases. Sequenced: PBMCs. CDR3 bases: TGTGCCAGCCAAGGGGGGCGGGGGATTCGGGAGACCCAGTACTTC. Translating gives CASQGGRGIRETQYF.